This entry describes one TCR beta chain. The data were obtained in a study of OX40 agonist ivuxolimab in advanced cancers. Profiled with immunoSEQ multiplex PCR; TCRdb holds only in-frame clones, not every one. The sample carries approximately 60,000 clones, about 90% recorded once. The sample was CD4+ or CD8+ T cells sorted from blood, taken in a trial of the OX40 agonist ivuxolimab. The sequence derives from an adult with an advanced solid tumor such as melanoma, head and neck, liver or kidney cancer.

The CDR3 sequence is CASSSGIPHTEQYF. The CDR3 region has the DNA TGTGCCAGTTCCTCCGGGATTCCACATACGGAGCAGTACTTC. The chain joins TRBV25-1 to TRBJ2-7; a possible D gene is TRBD2 (5 bases). This CDR3 is 14 amino acids long. Per germline, CDR1 MGHDK and CDR2 SYGVNS. V was shortened by 9 bases and J by 7 bases, with 22 bases between the two germline ends.